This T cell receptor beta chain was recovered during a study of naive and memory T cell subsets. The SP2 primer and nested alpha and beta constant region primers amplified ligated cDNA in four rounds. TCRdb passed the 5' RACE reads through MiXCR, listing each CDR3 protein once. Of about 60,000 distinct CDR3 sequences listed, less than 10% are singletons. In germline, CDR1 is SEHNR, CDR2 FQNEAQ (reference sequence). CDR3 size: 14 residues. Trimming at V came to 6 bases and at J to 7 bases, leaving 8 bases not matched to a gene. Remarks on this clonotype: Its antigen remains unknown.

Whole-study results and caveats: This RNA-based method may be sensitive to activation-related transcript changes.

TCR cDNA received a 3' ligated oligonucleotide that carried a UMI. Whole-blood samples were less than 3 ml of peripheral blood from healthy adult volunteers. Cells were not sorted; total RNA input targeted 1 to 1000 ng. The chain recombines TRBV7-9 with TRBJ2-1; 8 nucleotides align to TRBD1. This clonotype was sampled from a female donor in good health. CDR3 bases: TGTGCCAGCAGGAAGACAGGGGCAGAGAATGAGCAGTTCTTC. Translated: CASRKTGAENEQFF.